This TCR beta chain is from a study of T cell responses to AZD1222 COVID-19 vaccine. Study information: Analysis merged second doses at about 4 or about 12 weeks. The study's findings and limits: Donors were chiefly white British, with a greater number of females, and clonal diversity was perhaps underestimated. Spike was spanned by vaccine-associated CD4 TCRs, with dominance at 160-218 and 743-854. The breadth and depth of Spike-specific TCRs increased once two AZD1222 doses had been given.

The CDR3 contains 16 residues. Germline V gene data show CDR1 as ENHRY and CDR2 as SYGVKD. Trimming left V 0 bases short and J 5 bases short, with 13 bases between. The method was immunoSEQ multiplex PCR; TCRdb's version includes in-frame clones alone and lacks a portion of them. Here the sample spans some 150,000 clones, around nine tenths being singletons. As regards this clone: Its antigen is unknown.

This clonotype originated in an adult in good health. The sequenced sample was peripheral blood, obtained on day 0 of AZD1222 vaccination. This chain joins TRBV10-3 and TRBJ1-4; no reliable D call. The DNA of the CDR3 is TGTGCCATCAGTGAGTCGAAAGGACGTCAAAATGAAAAACTGTTTTTT. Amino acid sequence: CAISESKGRQNEKLFF.